This TCR beta chain was recovered during a study of beta chain features in type 1 diabetes. About the study: Healthy donors resembled patients in age, gender and cell yields. Study observations and caveats: The naive, central memory and Treg TCRB repertoires of patients appeared to be more similar to one another than those of healthy donors. Type 1 diabetes patients had TCRB CDR3s that were shorter (moderately but significantly so) in all four CD4+ subsets.

This CDR3 contains 13 residues. V lost 4 bases, J lost 0 bases, and 9 bases lay in between. The germline V gene has CDR1 SQVTM and CDR2 ANQGSEA. Expressed TCRB transcripts were sequenced after all isolated RNA was converted to cDNA. About 3.57 million reads, on average, came from each naive, central memory and regulatory T cell sample. Assay used: immunoSEQ multiplex PCR; TCRdb lists only in-frame clones, some missing. The sample yields around 400,000 clones, less than 15% seen once. This clone has more than one count but fewer than ten. Antigen specificity is unknown. The V call is TRBV29-1, the J call TRBJ1-1; D is possibly TRBD1 (6 bases). This receptor was taken from a woman under 30 in good health. The sequencing input was naive CD4+ T cells from blood. The CDR3 coding sequence is TGCAGCGTTGTCGGACAGATGAACACTGAAGCTTTCTTT. It yields the protein CSVVGQMNTEAFF.